The T cell receptor beta chain under discussion was sequenced for a study of blood T cell repertoires in COVID-19. Background on the study: Material from acute and convalescent COVID-19 was sourced from the United States, Italy and Spain. Nucleic acid was either cDNA or gDNA, and it came from T cells, B-cell-depleted T cells, or PBMCs.

The CDR3 contains 18 residues. In germline, CDR1 is SGHDT, CDR2 YYEEEE. Losses at the gene ends were 0 bases for V and 5 bases for J; bases not matched to a gene: 13. In the original processing: Using reference gene primer amplification, nucleated cell counts were estimated. Assay used: immunoSEQ multiplex PCR; TCRdb lists only in-frame clones, some missing. V and J calls plus clone size are reproduced from that table; the DNA served to infer D and trimming. The sample contains 400,000 to 500,000 clones, 80% to 90% of which appear only once. The receptor's source is a woman in her twenties or thirties with active or convalescent COVID-19. The sequenced material came from peripheral blood. The gene calls are TRBV5-6 and TRBJ1-2; TRBD1 agrees at 10 bases. The CDR3 DNA is TGTGCCAGCAGCTTGGCCGGGACAGGGGTTCTCAATAGATATGGCTACACCTTC. It translates to CASSLAGTGVLNRYGYTF.